The rows below give T cell receptor beta chains drawn from one sample of a study of blood T cell repertoires in COVID-19. The table came from immunoSEQ multiplex PCR; TCRdb's copy has only in-frame clones and leaves some out. Of 100,000 to 150,000 clones listed, 65% to 90% are singletons. Sequenced input: peripheral blood. The receptor source for this set is an elderly man with active or convalescent COVID-19. CDR3s include the opening cysteine and the closing phenylalanine or tryptophan. D genes are given only for firm matches. Size is stated for part of the rows, as once, few or many counts, or as a class when the clone is expanded.

J | D | size | V | DNA | CDR3
TRBJ2-7 | TRBD1 | NA | TRBV11-1 | TGTGCCAGCAGCTTGGACAGGGATGGGCCCTACGAGCAGTACTTC | CASSLDRDGPYEQYF
TRBJ1-1 | NA | NA | TRBV5-1 | TGCGCCAGCAGCCCGGTAGCGTCAATGAACACTGAAGCTTTCTTT | CASSPVASMNTEAFF
TRBJ1-1 | NA | NA | TRBV6-5 | TGTGCCAGCATATTAGACAAGCTGAACACTGAAGCTTTCTTT | CASILDKLNTEAFF
TRBJ1-2 | NA | NA | TRBV6-2/TRBV6-3 | TGTGCCAGCAGTGCGGACAGCCTTAACTATGGCTACACCTTC | CASSADSLNYGYTF
TRBJ1-3 | TRBD1 | NA | TRBV6-6 | TGTGCCAGCAGTTACGATGGGACAGCTCACACCATATATTTT | CASSYDGTAHTIYF
TRBJ2-1 | TRBD2 | once | TRBV6-5 | TGTGCCAGCAGAAGGCTAGCGGGGAGCAATGAGCAGTTCTTC | CASRRLAGSNEQFF
TRBJ2-3 | TRBD1 | NA | TRBV11-2 | TGTGCCAGCAGCTTAGCGGGGACAGGGTTCACAGATACGCAGTATTTT | CASSLAGTGFTDTQYF
TRBJ1-1 | TRBD1 | NA | TRBV18 | TGTGCCAGCTCACTGGGACAGGATGATTGTGCTTTCTTT | CASSLGQDDCAFF
TRBJ2-1 | NA | NA | TRBV11-3 | TGTGCCAGCAGCAGGTGGGACGGAGGGGGCGATGAGCAGTTCTTC | CASSRWDGGGDEQFF
TRBJ1-1 | NA | NA | TRBV27 | TGTGCCAGCAGTCCCTCCCCCCGGACTCGGAACACTGAAGCTTTCTTT | CASSPSPRTRNTEAFF
TRBJ2-5 | TRBD1 | NA | TRBV7-2 | TGTGCCAGCAGCGTCGGGACAGGGGTAGAGACCCAGTACTTC | CASSVGTGVETQYF
TRBJ2-5 | NA | NA | TRBV19 | TGTGCCAGTAGTATAGGAGGGTCCCAAGAGACCCAGTACTTC | CASSIGGSQETQYF
TRBJ1-5 | NA | NA | TRBV12-3/TRBV12-4 | TGTGCCAGCAGAAAGGGGATCCTTCAGCCCCAGCATTTT | CASRKGILQPQHF
TRBJ2-1 | TRBD2 | once | TRBV2 | TGTGCCAGCAGTGATCTTGCGGGAGTGACCAATGAGCAGTTCTTC | CASSDLAGVTNEQFF
TRBJ2-1 | TRBD2 | NA | TRBV6-5 | TGTGCCCACCGGATTAGCGGGAGCTCCTACAATGAGCAGTTCTTC | CAHRISGSSYNEQFF
TRBJ2-3 | TRBD1 | NA | TRBV25-1 | TGTGCCAGCAGTGGACAGGGACCGGGAGATACGCAGTATTTT | CASSGQGPGDTQYF
TRBJ1-2 | TRBD1 | few | TRBV11-2 | TGTGCCAGCAGCCAGGGAATACGGACAGGCGCCTATGGCTACACCTTC | CASSQGIRTGAYGYTF
TRBJ2-1 | NA | NA | TRBV11-2 | TGTGCCAGCAGCTTAGCCCTAGGACAAACCTACAATGAGCAGTTCTTC | CASSLALGQTYNEQFF
TRBJ1-2 | NA | NA | TRBV2 | TGTGCCAGCAGTGATGGGGGCCCTTACCAGAGGAAAGCCTTC | CASSDGGPYQRKAF
TRBJ1-3 | TRBD1 | NA | TRBV3-1/TRBV3-2 | TGTGCCAGCAGCCAAGGGACAGGGTTAGGAAACACCATATATTTT | CASSQGTGLGNTIYF
TRBJ2-2 | NA | NA | TRBV6-1 | TGTGCCAGCAGTGATGAGGGACTCGTCGATAACACCGGGGAGCTGTTTTTT | CASSDEGLVDNTGELFF
TRBJ2-3 | NA | once | TRBV2 | TGTGCCAGCAGTGAAGCGACAGGGAGGAGGAGTGATACGCAGTATTTT | CASSEATGRRSDTQYF
TRBJ1-6 | TRBD1 | NA | TRBV27 | TGTGCCAGCAGTCTCGACAGGGGTGGGGTCAATTCACCCCTCCACTTT | CASSLDRGGVNSPLHF
TRBJ2-2 | NA | NA | TRBV4-3 | TGCGCCAGCGGCACAAAGAGACAGCTCACCGGGGAGCTGTTTTTT | CASGTKRQLTGELFF
TRBJ2-5 | TRBD1 | NA | TRBV5-1 | TGCGCCAGCAGCCCTCACAGGGGGCGTGAAGAGACCCAGTACTTC | CASSPHRGREETQYF
TRBJ2-6 | NA | NA | TRBV19 | TGTGCCAGTAGTCTTTCCTCAGGGTCTGGGGCCAACGTCCTGACTTTC | CASSLSSGSGANVLTF
TRBJ2-2 | NA | NA | TRBV28 | TGTGCCAGCAGTTATCCACAGACCGGGGAGCTGTTTTTT | CASSYPQTGELFF
TRBJ2-7 | NA | NA | TRBV28 | TGTGCCAGCCGCGCCTCAGGATACGAGCAGTACTTC | CASRASGYEQYF
TRBJ2-7 | NA | NA | TRBV28 | TGTGCCAGCAGTTTAGTTCGGGGTGGGGAGCAGTACTTC | CASSLVRGGEQYF
TRBJ2-1 | TRBD2 | many | TRBV9 | TGTGCCAGCAGCCGACGGACTAGCGGGATCTACAATGAGCAGTTCTTC | CASSRRTSGIYNEQFF
TRBJ2-7 | NA | NA | TRBV7-9 | TGTGCCAGCAGCCCGAGACACACCTACGAGCAGTACTTC | CASSPRHTYEQYF
TRBJ1-1 | NA | NA | TRBV19 | TGTGCCAGTAGCCCTTCCACAGTGTGGGGGGACACTGAAGCTTTCTTT | CASSPSTVWGDTEAFF
TRBJ2-7 | TRBD1 | NA | TRBV2 | TGTGCCAGCAGTGGACAGGGGGGAGGCTCCTACGAGCAGTACTTC | CASSGQGGGSYEQYF
TRBJ1-3 | TRBD1 | NA | TRBV18 | TGTGCCAGCTCACCTTCCGGGACAGGTGCCTCTGGAAACACCATATATTTT | CASSPSGTGASGNTIYF
TRBJ2-2 | NA | NA | TRBV9 | TGTGCCAGCAGCGTTAGACTAAAGAACACCGGGGAGCTGTTTTTT | CASSVRLKNTGELFF
TRBJ2-3 | TRBD2 | NA | TRBV20-1 | TGCAGTGCTAGTTTCCTAGCGGGGGCAGATACGCAGTATTTT | CSASFLAGADTQYF
TRBJ2-5 | NA | NA | TRBV19 | TGTGCCAGTAGTGGTACAGCCCAAGAGACCCAGTACTTC | CASSGTAQETQYF
TRBJ1-5 | TRBD1 | NA | TRBV6-2/TRBV6-3 | TGTGCCAGCAGTTACTCGACCGCAGGGGGAGGCAATCAGCCCCAGCATTTT | CASSYSTAGGGNQPQHF
TRBJ1-5 | NA | NA | TRBV5-1 | TGCGCCAGCAGCTTGGTACCGGACAGTAGCAATCAGCCCCAGCATTTT | CASSLVPDSSNQPQHF
TRBJ2-5 | NA | NA | TRBV2 | TGTGCCAGCAGGAGGGACTCTGAGGAGACCCAGTACTTC | CASRRDSEETQYF
TRBJ2-1 | NA | NA | TRBV5-1 | TGCGCCAGCAGCTTATACGCAGGATACAATGAGCAGTTCTTC | CASSLYAGYNEQFF
TRBJ2-4 | NA | few | TRBV20-1 | TGCAGTGCTCCTCAGGGAAACATTCAGTACTTC | CSAPQGNIQYF
TRBJ2-1 | NA | NA | TRBV7-2 | TGTGCCAGCAGCTTAAGGGGGTCAGTCCTTGGCTCCTACAATGAGCAGTTCTTC | CASSLRGSVLGSYNEQFF
TRBJ2-7 | TRBD1 | NA | TRBV6-5 | TGTGCCAGCAGGATGGACAGGGGAGTTGTCGAGCAGTACTTC | CASRMDRGVVEQYF
TRBJ1-2 | NA | NA | TRBV15 | TGTGCCACCAGCAGAGGATTCGGTCGGTATGGCTACACCTTC | CATSRGFGRYGYTF
TRBJ2-5 | NA | NA | TRBV7-8 | TGTGCCAGCAGCCGAGGGGGGGGGCAGGAGACCCAGTACTTC | CASSRGGGQETQYF
TRBJ2-7 | TRBD2 | NA | TRBV5-4 | TGTGCCAGCAGCCCCGGGACTAGCGTACACGAGCAGTACTTC | CASSPGTSVHEQYF
TRBJ1-2 | TRBD1 | NA | TRBV5-1 | TGCGCCAGCAGCGACGGGACAGGGGGATATGGCTACACCTTC | CASSDGTGGYGYTF
TRBJ1-2 | NA | NA | TRBV5-1 | TGCGCCAGCAGCTTGGAACGAGCGGGCTACACCTTC | CASSLERAGYTF
TRBJ1-3 | TRBD1 | few | TRBV2 | TGTGCCAGCAGTGAAAACAGGGGGCTTGGAAACACCATATATTTT | CASSENRGLGNTIYF
TRBJ2-7 | TRBD2 | NA | TRBV14 | TGTGCCAGCAGCCAAGAGCGGTCTAGCGGGAGTAAGTACTTC | CASSQERSSGSKYF
TRBJ2-7 | TRBD2 | NA | TRBV7-9 | TGTGCCAGCAGCTTAGCGGGCGGGAGGGGATCCTACGAGCAGTACTTC | CASSLAGGRGSYEQYF
TRBJ1-2 | NA | NA | TRBV28 | TGTGCCAGCAGAAGCCTTGTGGTAGTCTATGGCTACACCTTC | CASRSLVVVYGYTF
TRBJ1-6 | TRBD1 | NA | TRBV30 | TGTGCCTGGAGTGTTAACTTGGGACAGGGGGATTCACCCCTCCACTTT | CAWSVNLGQGDSPLHF
TRBJ2-1 | NA | NA | TRBV21-1 | TGTGCCAGCAGTTGGAGGTGCTCCTACAATGAGCAGTTCTTC | CASSWRCSYNEQFF